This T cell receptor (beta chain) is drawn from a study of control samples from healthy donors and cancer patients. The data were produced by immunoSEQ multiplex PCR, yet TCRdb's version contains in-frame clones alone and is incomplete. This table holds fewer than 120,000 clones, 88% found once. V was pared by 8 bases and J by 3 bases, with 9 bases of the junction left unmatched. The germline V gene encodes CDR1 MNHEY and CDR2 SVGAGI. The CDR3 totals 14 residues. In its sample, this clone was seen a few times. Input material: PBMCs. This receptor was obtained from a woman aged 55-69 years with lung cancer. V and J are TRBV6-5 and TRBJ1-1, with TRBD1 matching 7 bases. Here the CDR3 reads CASQGDPSYTEAFF. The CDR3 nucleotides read TGTGCCAGCCAGGGGGACCCTTCTTACACTGAAGCTTTCTTT.